Listed here are 12 T cell receptor beta chains from one sample, sequenced in a study of shared clonotypes between healthy human individuals. CD45RO-negative CD8 cells positively selected for CCR7 made up the naive population, which excluded terminally differentiated effector memory CD45RA+ cells. Using immunoSEQ multiplex PCR, the repertoire was profiled, and TCRdb retains in-frame clones only, with some absent. The repertoire includes around 580,000 clones, 95% to 98% of them detected once, and 0.3% sits in the top ten. Sample: naive CD8+ T cells sorted from blood. These receptor sequences come from a man aged 25 to 45 in good health.

V is TRBV6-5 and J is TRBJ2-2; D ambiguous. The CDR3 contains 15 residues. Trimming left V 3 bases short and J 0 bases short, with 8 bases between. The germline V gene encodes CDR1 MNHEY and CDR2 SVGAGI. Here the CDR3 DNA reads TGTGCCAGCAGTTATAACAGAGCGAACACCGGGGAGCTGTTTTTT. It specifies CASSYNRANTGELFF.

The V and J genes are TRBV7-7 and TRBJ2-7; TRBD1 agrees at 10 bases. J lost 2 bases, V lost 5 bases, and 18 bases had no gene match. Germline V lookup: CDR1 SSHAT, CDR2 FNYEAQ (reference sequence). The CDR3 sequence is 19 residues long. The CDR3 region is CASSPVTGQGKYGAYEQYF. CDR3 bases: TGTGCCAGCAGCCCAGTGACGGGACAGGGGAAGTACGGGGCCTACGAGCAGTACTTC.

V and J are TRBV5-6 and TRBJ2-6, with D unresolved. With 2 bases removed from V and 0 bases from J, the gap between germline ends came to 9 bases. Germline loops: CDR1 SGHDT, CDR2 YYEEEE. The CDR3 is made up of 16 amino acids. The CDR3 nucleotides are TGTGCCAGCAGCTTTCCAGTTATCTCTGGGGCCAACGTCCTGACTTTC. Its translation: CASSFPVISGANVLTF.

J is TRBJ2-1 and V is TRBV6-5, with 9 nucleotides matching TRBD1. Germline V lookup: CDR1 MNHEY, CDR2 SVGAGI. Losses at the gene ends were 6 bases for V and 4 bases for J; bases not matched to a gene: 4. This CDR3 is built from 14 residues. The CDR3 bases are TGTGCCAGCAGGACGGGACAGGGTTACAATGAGCAGTTCTTC. This sequence encodes CASRTGQGYNEQFF.

This chain links TRBV2 with TRBJ1-1, with D unclear. The germline CDR1 and CDR2 sequences are SNHLY and FYNNEI. The ends were cut back, 3 bases at V and 0 bases at J, with 11 bases in the middle. The CDR3 is made up of 15 amino acids. CDR3 protein: CASSDSRSMNTEAFF. CDR3 sequence (DNA): TGTGCCAGCAGTGATAGTCGGTCTATGAACACTGAAGCTTTCTTT. The whole variable domain, filled in from reference TRBV2 and TRBJ1-1, reads EPEVTQTPSHQVTQMGQEVILRCVPISNHLYFYWYRQILGQKVEFLVSFYNNEISEKSEIFDDQFSVERPDGSNFTLKIRSTKLEDSAMYFCASSDSRSMNTEAFFGQGTRLTVV.

The chain is built from TRBV30 and TRBJ2-1; 13 nucleotides align to TRBD2. The V segment lost 5 bases and the J segment 8 bases; nucleotides outside the gene matches: 9. The CDR3 is 15 residues long. Germline V lookup: CDR1 GTSNPN, CDR2 SVGIG (reference sequence). The CDR3 here is CAWDFGTSGKDEQFF. CDR3 nucleotides: TGTGCCTGGGATTTCGGGACTAGCGGGAAGGATGAGCAGTTCTTC.

The chain employs TRBV7-9 and TRBJ2-1, with 7 bases identical to TRBD2. Germline V lookup: CDR1 SEHNR, CDR2 FQNEAQ (reference sequence). The V and J ends lost 4 bases and 4 bases, in that order; junction bases with no gene match: 7. The CDR3 totals 15 residues. The CDR3 DNA reads TGTGCCAGCAGCTCCTTCGCGGGACTATACAATGAGCAGTTCTTC. This translates into CASSSFAGLYNEQFF.

V and J are TRBV7-2 and TRBJ2-7; no firm D call. Trimming removed 8 bases from V and 4 bases from J, with 15 bases in between. CDR1 is SGHTA and CDR2 is FQGNSA in the germline V gene. The CDR3 runs to 13 residues. The CDR3 nucleotides are TGTGCCAGCGCGACCAGACGGGCGTACGAGCAGTACTTC. Residues: CASATRRAYEQYF. The full variable domain, with the rest looked up from reference TRBV7-2 and TRBJ2-7, is GAGVSQSPSNKVTEKGKDVELRCDPISGHTALYWYRQSLGQGLEFLIYFQGNSAPDKSGLPSDRFSAERTGGSVSTLTIQRTQQEDSAVYLCASATRRAYEQYFGPGTRLTVT.

This clone has only one observation. This chain links TRBV7-9 with TRBJ2-7, with 11 bases identical to TRBD1. This CDR3 contains 16 residues. Germline assignment: CDR1 SEHNR and CDR2 FQNEAQ (reference sequence). V dropped 1 base and J dropped 3; count of bases not matched to a gene: 5. DNA of the CDR3: TGTGCCAGCAGCTTAGGTTTCGGGACAGGGGGCTACGAGCAGTACTTC. It yields the protein CASSLGFGTGGYEQYF.

This clone came up once. This chain connects TRBV11-2 to TRBJ1-2; the D is unclear. V was shortened by 5 bases and J by 4 bases, with 20 bases between the two germline ends. The CDR3 sequence is 16 residues long. CDR1 is SGHAT and CDR2 is FQNNGV in the germline V gene. The CDR3 DNA is TGTGCCAGCAGCCCAACCCCCGACGGGCTCCTCTATGGCTACACCTTC. The encoded protein is CASSPTPDGLLYGYTF.

The chain combines TRBV11-2 with TRBJ2-2, with D hard to call. The V and J ends lost 0 bases and 3 bases respectively, with 5 bases between them. The CDR3 spans 14 residues. Germline CDR1 and CDR2: SGHAT and FQNNGV. The CDR3 DNA reads as TGTGCCAGCAGCTTAGAGATGGACACCGGGGAGCTGTTTTTT. Its translation is CASSLEMDTGELFF.

The chain combines TRBV10-2 with TRBJ2-7; TRBD1 is a possible D gene (6 bases). The germline V gene encodes CDR1 WSHSY and CDR2 SAAADI. V shed 7 bases and J shed 3 bases, with 19 bases lying between them. The CDR3 spans 15 residues. CDR3 in DNA: TGCGCCAGCACCCCCGGGGACACAGGACTCTACGAGCAGTACTTC. Its protein product is CASTPGDTGLYEQYF.